The next 8 T cell receptor beta chains were all read from a single sample in a study of shared clonotypes between healthy human individuals. CD45RO negativity and positive selection for CCR7 defined naive CD8 cells, a population that excluded terminally differentiated effector memory CD45RA+ cells. Clones were sequenced by immunoSEQ multiplex PCR, and TCRdb holds only the in-frame ones, with some missing. This repertoire shows about 580,000 clones, roughly 98% found once; its top ten account for 0.25% to 0.35%. The sequencing sample was made of naive CD8+ T cells sorted from blood. The receptors were gathered from a man under 40 in good health.

V is TRBV29-1 and J is TRBJ2-1, with a possible D match to TRBD2 (5 bases). V lost 3 bases and J lost 8, with 23 bases in between. Germline V gene data show CDR1 as SQVTM and CDR2 as ANQGSEA. The CDR3 is made up of 16 amino acids. The DNA for the CDR3 is TGCAGCGTTGAGGGTTGGGAGAACGCACACGTAGATGAGCAGTTCTTC. Amino acids: CSVEGWENAHVDEQFF.

The chain uses TRBV18 and TRBJ1-1; TRBD1 aligns across 10 bases. V shed 3 bases, J shed 1 base, and the junction held 5 bases outside the gene matches. CDR1 is KGHSH, CDR2 LQKENI, per germline. This CDR3 is built from 16 residues. Here the CDR3 reads CASSPRDRGKNTEAFF. DNA of the CDR3: TGTGCCAGCTCACCGCGGGACAGGGGAAAGAACACTGAAGCTTTCTTT.

V and J are TRBV18 and TRBJ1-5; no definite D call. The CDR3 loop spans 14 amino acids. V gave up 3 bases and J gave up 7 bases, with 13 bases separating them. CDR1 and CDR2 from the germline V gene are KGHSH and LQKENI. The CDR3 DNA reads as TGTGCCAGCTCACCCTCGGAGAACTACCAGCCCCAGCATTTT. Residues: CASSPSENYQPQHF. Drawing the rest from reference TRBV18 and TRBJ1-5, the complete variable domain is NAGVMQNPRHLVRRRGQEARLRCSPMKGHSHVYWYRQLPEEGLKFMVYLQKENIIDESGMPKERFSAEFPKEGPSILRIQQVVRGDSAAYFCASSPSENYQPQHFGDGTRLSIL.

The CDR3 sequence is CASSSDRGHTAISTDTQYF. The CDR3 nucleotides are TGTGCCAGTAGTTCGGACAGGGGGCATACGGCTATAAGCACAGATACGCAGTATTTT. V gene TRBV19 combines with J gene TRBJ2-3, with 11 bases matching TRBD1. The germline CDR1 and CDR2 sequences are LNHDA and SQIVND (reference sequence). This CDR3 contains 19 residues. J gave up 0 bases and V 5 bases, and 13 bases lay outside the gene matches.

This clone has only one observation. V and J are TRBV5-4 and TRBJ1-2, with D unresolved. The length of the CDR3 is 16 residues. Trimming took 3 bases from V and 4 from J, leaving 19 bases between them. Per the germline V gene, CDR1 is SGHNT and CDR2 is YYREEE (reference sequence). This CDR3 reads CASSSHPTEPGYGYTF. The CDR3 nucleotides are TGTGCCAGCAGCTCCCACCCGACGGAGCCAGGCTATGGCTACACCTTC.

This CDR3 is CASSEDGASYNEQFF. CDR3 bases: TGCGCCAGCAGTGAGGACGGGGCTTCCTACAATGAGCAGTTCTTC. The V gene is TRBV10-1, the J gene TRBJ2-1; either TRBD1 or TRBD2 may supply D (5 bases each). V was cut by 2 bases and J by 1 base, with 9 bases left in between. The CDR3 is 15 residues long. Germline-derived CDR1 and CDR2 are WNHNN and SYGVQD (reference sequence).

The chain is built from TRBV11-3 and TRBJ2-7; the D is unclear. CDR3 length: 14 residues. Looked up from germline, CDR1 is SGHNT and CDR2 is YENEEA. V was shortened by 4 bases and J by 0 bases, with 10 bases between the two germline ends. The CDR3 nucleotides read TGTGCCAGCAGCTCGGACCGAGACTCCTACGAGCAGTACTTC. Protein sequence: CASSSDRDSYEQYF.

This clone has a single count. The gene calls are TRBV2 and TRBJ1-2; unclear D gene. Deletions cut 7 bases from V and 2 bases from J, with 20 bases between. Germline CDR1 reads SNHLY; CDR2 reads FYNNEI. CDR3 length: 16 residues. The CDR3 here is CASNAPGVGLNYGYTF. The CDR3 nucleotides are TGTGCCAGCAACGCTCCAGGAGTGGGTTTAAACTATGGCTACACCTTC.